The rows below give T cell receptor beta chains drawn from one sample of a study of beta chain features in type 1 diabetes. Profiling relied on immunoSEQ multiplex PCR, and the TCRdb table lists in-frame clones only, not all of them. The sample lists 150,000 to 190,000 clones; approximately 8.1% were seen once. The sample consisted of central memory CD4+ T cells from blood. The receptor source for this set is a young man in good health. Both conserved end residues are part of each CDR3. A D gene is named only where the DNA matches it firmly. Clone size is given for some rows only: seen once, a few or many times, or a class if the clone is expanded.

clone_size: few
j_call: TRBJ2-7
d_call: TRBD1
v_call: TRBV14
cdr3_nt: TGTGCCAGCAGCCTATTGGGGACAGGCGCCTACGAGCAGTACTTC
cdr3_aa: CASSLLGTGAYEQYF

clone_size: -
j_call: TRBJ2-1
d_call: -
v_call: TRBV18
cdr3_nt: TGTGCCAGCTCTCCCGTCTCCTCCTACAATGAGCAGTTCTTC
cdr3_aa: CASSPVSSYNEQFF

clone_size: -
j_call: TRBJ2-5
d_call: -
v_call: TRBV18
cdr3_nt: TGTGCCAGCTCAATTCAGGGTGTGGAGACCCAGTACTTC
cdr3_aa: CASSIQGVETQYF

clone_size: few
j_call: TRBJ2-1
d_call: TRBD2
v_call: TRBV5-1
cdr3_nt: TGCGCCAGCAGCATTGGGACGGGAGGTAATGAGCAGTTCTTC
cdr3_aa: CASSIGTGGNEQFF

clone_size: many
j_call: TRBJ2-3
d_call: -
v_call: TRBV13
cdr3_nt: TGTGCCAGCAGCTTTACTTTCACAGATACGCAGTATTTT
cdr3_aa: CASSFTFTDTQYF

clone_size: -
j_call: TRBJ1-2
d_call: TRBD1
v_call: TRBV5-6
cdr3_nt: TGTGCCAGCAGCCCCCAAGGTCGAGGGGGCTACTATGGCTACACCTTC
cdr3_aa: CASSPQGRGGYYGYTF

clone_size: -
j_call: TRBJ2-7
d_call: -
v_call: TRBV28
cdr3_nt: TGTGCCAGCAGTTTAGCCCGCAGGGCCCCCTACGAGCAGTACTTC
cdr3_aa: CASSLARRAPYEQYF

clone_size: -
j_call: TRBJ1-1
d_call: TRBD1
v_call: TRBV28
cdr3_nt: TGTGCCAGCAGCTTAGAAGACAGGGAAGGAGGGAACACTGAAGCTTTCTTT
cdr3_aa: CASSLEDREGGNTEAFF

clone_size: few
j_call: TRBJ1-5
d_call: -
v_call: TRBV7-2
cdr3_nt: TGTGCCAGCAGCGCAGGCAACCGAAATCAGCCCCAGCATTTT
cdr3_aa: CASSAGNRNQPQHF

clone_size: -
j_call: TRBJ2-7
d_call: TRBD2
v_call: TRBV28
cdr3_nt: TGTGCCAGCATGACTAGCGGGGGCCCTACCTACGAGCAGTACTTC
cdr3_aa: CASMTSGGPTYEQYF

clone_size: -
j_call: TRBJ2-5
d_call: TRBD1
v_call: TRBV6-5
cdr3_nt: TGTGCCAGCACCCAGATCCGGGACAGTCAAGAGACCCAGTACTTC
cdr3_aa: CASTQIRDSQETQYF

clone_size: -
j_call: TRBJ2-1
d_call: -
v_call: TRBV5-1
cdr3_nt: TGCGCCAGCAGCTTGGCCGGCGGGTTAAAAGGTAATGAGCAGTTCTTC
cdr3_aa: CASSLAGGLKGNEQFF

clone_size: -
j_call: TRBJ2-7
d_call: -
v_call: TRBV19
cdr3_nt: TGTGCCAGTAGTCCGGCAGGGGATTACGAGCAGTACTTC
cdr3_aa: CASSPAGDYEQYF

clone_size: few
j_call: TRBJ2-5
d_call: TRBD1
v_call: TRBV30
cdr3_nt: TGTGCCTGGAGTGTAGGGGGCGTTGAGACCCAGTACTTC
cdr3_aa: CAWSVGGVETQYF

clone_size: many
j_call: TRBJ1-1
d_call: -
v_call: TRBV30
cdr3_nt: TGTGCCTGGAGTGTATACGGGGAAATGAACACTGAAGCTTTCTTT
cdr3_aa: CAWSVYGEMNTEAFF

clone_size: few
j_call: TRBJ1-1
d_call: -
v_call: TRBV28
cdr3_nt: TGTGCCAGCCCACCCAGCGGAACCGGGACAACGTACACTGAAGCTTTCTTT
cdr3_aa: CASPPSGTGTTYTEAFF

clone_size: many
j_call: TRBJ2-1
d_call: TRBD1
v_call: TRBV7-9
cdr3_nt: TGTGCCAGCAGCTTAGGCACAGGGGGAGGCGGTGAGCAGTTCTTC
cdr3_aa: CASSLGTGGGGEQFF

clone_size: few
j_call: TRBJ2-1
d_call: TRBD2
v_call: TRBV7-2
cdr3_nt: TGTGCCAGCAGCTTAGCACTAGCGGGGGCGGGCGGCAATGAGCAGTTCTTC
cdr3_aa: CASSLALAGAGGNEQFF

clone_size: -
j_call: TRBJ2-4
d_call: -
v_call: TRBV19
cdr3_nt: TGTGCCAGTAGTATACCAGGGGAGGGAAACATTCAGTACTTC
cdr3_aa: CASSIPGEGNIQYF

clone_size: many
j_call: TRBJ2-7
d_call: -
v_call: TRBV29-1
cdr3_nt: TGCAGCGTTGAAGTCTCCCCCTCCGAGCAGTACTTC
cdr3_aa: CSVEVSPSEQYF

clone_size: many
j_call: TRBJ2-7
d_call: -
v_call: TRBV13
cdr3_nt: TGTGCCAGCAGCTTATGGCTAGTAGGTCCCGAGCAGTACTTC
cdr3_aa: CASSLWLVGPEQYF

clone_size: many
j_call: TRBJ2-2
d_call: -
v_call: TRBV5-6
cdr3_nt: TGTGCCAGCAGCTGGGAGCAGGGGACCGGGGAGCTGTTTTTT
cdr3_aa: CASSWEQGTGELFF

clone_size: few
j_call: TRBJ2-7
d_call: -
v_call: TRBV7-9
cdr3_nt: TGTGCCAGCAGCAACCGGGGGACGGATTACGAGCAGTACTTC
cdr3_aa: CASSNRGTDYEQYF

clone_size: few
j_call: TRBJ2-3
d_call: -
v_call: TRBV28
cdr3_nt: TGTGCCAGCAGCCAAGGCGGGACTAGCACAGATACGCAGTATTTT
cdr3_aa: CASSQGGTSTDTQYF